This TCR beta chain originates from a study of blood T cell repertoires in COVID-19. Study context: PBMCs, B-cell-depleted T cells, or T cells were the source of the cDNA or gDNA that made up the material.

Produced via immunoSEQ multiplex PCR; TCRdb's table is partial and in-frame only. The sample shows 200,000 to 300,000 clones, approximately 83% of them seen only once. Germline V gene data show CDR1 as MNHEY and CDR2 as SMNVEV (reference sequence). Trimming cost V 5 bases and J 3 bases; bases outside gene matches: 21. The CDR3 extends over 20 amino acids. This clone occurred once. V usage is TRBV27 and J usage is TRBJ2-7, with 11 bases lining up with TRBD2. This sequence originates from a woman in her thirties who had recovered from COVID-19. Sequenced: peripheral blood. In DNA form, the CDR3 reads TGTGCCAGCAGTGGGATCCGGAACCAGACTAGCGGGGAGTTCTACTACGAGCAGTACTTC. Translating gives CASSGIRNQTSGEFYYEQYF.